A single sample is the source of the 21 T cell receptor beta chains below, sequenced in a study of shared clonotypes between healthy human individuals. Assay: immunoSEQ multiplex PCR; the TCRdb copy retains only in-frame clones and omits some. The sample includes roughly 2.4 million clones, approximately 96% of them seen just once. Sequencing input: naive CD4+ T cells sorted from blood. Described subset: CD45RA+ positively selected. The receptors originated from a man younger than 35 in good health.

The chain combines TRBV19 with TRBJ2-7, with D perhaps TRBD2 (5 bases). V lost 6 bases to trimming and J lost 3 bases, with 18 bases between them. The CDR3 runs 15 residues. Per germline, CDR1 LNHDA and CDR2 SQIVND (reference sequence). The CDR3 nucleotides read TGTGCCAGTAGGACAAGCGGACGGGCAGGCTACGAGCAGTACTTC. Translation: CASRTSGRAGYEQYF.

The chain couples TRBV6-5 to TRBJ2-7; D assignment may be TRBD1 or TRBD2 (5 bases each). Germline V gives CDR1 MNHEY, CDR2 SVGAGI. V lost 5 bases and J 5 bases, leaving 10 bases between the germline ends. CDR3 length: 12 residues. The CDR3: CASSRGLDEQYF. Here the CDR3 DNA reads TGTGCCAGCAGTCGGGGCCTGGACGAGCAGTACTTC.

The chain is built from TRBV5-1 and TRBJ1-4; D not resolved. V was cut by 1 base and J by 0 bases, with 7 bases left in between. Germline loops: CDR1 SGHRS, CDR2 YFSETQ. The CDR3 is 15 amino acids. In DNA, the CDR3 is TGCGCCAGCAGCTTGACGGACCCAACTAATGAAAAACTGTTTTTT. This sequence encodes CASSLTDPTNEKLFF.

V and J are TRBV9 and TRBJ1-5; tentative D call: TRBD1 (5 bases). V was shortened by 0 bases and J by 3 bases, with 10 bases between the two germline ends. From germline, CDR1 is SGDLS and CDR2 YYNGEE. This CDR3 contains 15 residues. CDR3 DNA sequence: TGTGCCAGCAGCGTAGATGGGGGGTACAATCAGCCCCAGCATTTT. Its protein product is CASSVDGGYNQPQHF.

The rearrangement joins TRBV5-1 to TRBJ2-7; TRBD2 agrees at 7 bases. The CDR3 is made up of 14 amino acids. Germline trimming cut 5 bases from V and 1 base from J; bases unmatched to any gene: 6. Germline CDR1 is SGHRS and CDR2 is YFSETQ. CDR3 protein: CASRQERESYEQYF. In nucleotides, the CDR3 is TGCGCCAGCAGGCAGGAGCGGGAATCCTACGAGCAGTACTTC.

This chain joins TRBV5-1 and TRBJ1-1; no reliable D call. Germline loops: CDR1 SGHRS, CDR2 YFSETQ. The CDR3 consists of 14 residues. Deletions cut 2 bases from V and 9 bases from J, with 17 bases between. In nucleotides, the CDR3 is TGCGCCAGCAGCTTAGGCCCGGAACTAAATAAAGCTTTCTTT. It translates to CASSLGPELNKAFF.

The CDR3 DNA sequence: TGTGCCAGCAGTGGAGCCTATGAGCAGTTCTTC. It encodes CASSGAYEQFF. This chain links TRBV6-5 with TRBJ2-1, with D unresolved. V lost 5 bases and J 8 bases, leaving 7 bases between the germline ends. CDR1 and CDR2 (germline): MNHEY, SVGAGI. The CDR3 spans 11 residues.

Worth noting for this clone: In the same sample, other DNA sequences code for this CDR3. The chain recombines TRBV7-2 with TRBJ1-5, with unresolved D. CDR1 SGHTA and CDR2 FQGNSA come from the germline V gene. The CDR3 has 13 amino acids. The V end was cut by 1 base, the J end by 4 bases, with 5 bases between. The CDR3 loop is CASSLGENQPQHF. The CDR3 nucleotides are TGTGCCAGCAGCTTAGGAGAAAATCAGCCCCAGCATTTT.

The V gene is TRBV4-1, the J gene TRBJ1-6; D uncertain. The germline CDR1 and CDR2 sequences are MGHRA and YSYEKL. CDR3 length: 15 residues. The V and J ends lost 4 bases and 7 bases respectively, with 14 bases between them. The CDR3 DNA follows: TGCGCCAGCAGCCCTCGGACGGATCTCAATTCACCCCTCCACTTT. Translating it yields CASSPRTDLNSPLHF.

In regard to this clone: The same CDR3 is also encoded by other DNA sequences in this sample. The rearrangement uses TRBV30 and TRBJ2-3, with a weak D call TRBD2 (6 bases). Germline V gene data show CDR1 as GTSNPN and CDR2 as SVGIG (reference sequence). This CDR3 region has 14 residues. V was trimmed by 0 bases and J by 1 base, leaving 8 bases between them. CDR3 bases: TGTGCCTGGAGTGTGTCGGGGGGCACAGATACGCAGTATTTT. The encoded protein is CAWSVSGGTDTQYF.

J is TRBJ2-1 and V is TRBV6-5; D possibly uses TRBD1 or TRBD2 (5 bases each). Trimming removed 2 bases from V and 8 bases from J, with 16 bases in between. The CDR3 consists of 15 residues. The germline V gene has CDR1 MNHEY and CDR2 SVGAGI. CDR3 coding DNA: TGTGCCAGCAGTTACGGGACGGGCTTCTTCGATGAGCAGTTCTTC. It codes for CASSYGTGFFDEQFF.

V and J are TRBV27 and TRBJ2-7; TRBD1 matches at 10 bases. The CDR3 totals 13 residues. Germline values: CDR1 MNHEY, CDR2 SMNVEV (reference sequence). The J segment lost 3 bases and the V segment lost 6 bases, leaving 2 bases of the junction unmatched. The CDR3 nucleotides are TGTGCCAGCAGACGGGACAGGGGCTACGAGCAGTACTTC. Translation gives CASRRDRGYEQYF.

The V call is TRBV5-4, the J call TRBJ1-6; 8 nucleotides agree with TRBD1. V gave up 4 bases and J gave up 6 bases; unmatched junction bases: 6. Germline CDR1 SGHNT, CDR2 YYREEE (reference sequence). This CDR3 contains 15 residues. The CDR3 region is CASSPDRGVNSPLHF. The CDR3 nucleotides are TGTGCCAGCAGCCCCGACAGGGGCGTTAATTCACCCCTCCACTTT.

To note about this clone: The sample holds other DNA sequences that translate to the same CDR3. The chain links TRBV30 to TRBJ2-3, with D perhaps matching TRBD2 (6 bases). The CDR3 runs 11 residues. V lost 4 bases and J 5 bases, leaving 7 bases between the germline ends. CDR1 and CDR2 from the germline V gene are GTSNPN and SVGIG (reference sequence). In DNA form, the CDR3 reads TGTGCCTGGACGGGGGAAGATACGCAGTATTTT. It specifies CAWTGEDTQYF. Based on the CDR3 plus reference TRBV30 and TRBJ2-3, the full variable domain is SQTIHQWPATLVQPVGSPLSLECTVEGTSNPNLYWYRQAAGRGLQLLFYSVGIGQISSEVPQNLSASRPQDRQFILSSKKLLLSDSGFYLCAWTGEDTQYFGPGTRLTVL.

This chain joins TRBV6-1 and TRBJ2-7; D is possibly TRBD1 or TRBD2 (5 bases each). CDR3 size: 14 residues. Trimming removed 1 base from V and 2 bases from J, with 9 bases in between. Germline CDR1 reads MNHNS; CDR2 reads SASEGT. CDR3 region: CASSEEPGPYEQYF. CDR3 nucleotides: TGTGCCAGCAGTGAAGAACCGGGGCCCTACGAGCAGTACTTC.

The chain carries TRBV5-1 and TRBJ2-1, with TRBD2 matching over 15 bases. Germline CDR1 and CDR2: SGHRS and YFSETQ. This CDR3 spans 15 amino acids. Trimming at V came to 4 bases and at J to 6 bases, leaving 2 bases not matched to a gene. The CDR3 bases are TGCGCCAGCAGCGGACTAGCGGGAGGGCTCAATGAGCAGTTCTTC. It specifies CASSGLAGGLNEQFF.

As to this clone: The same CDR3 can be traced to other DNA sequences in this sample. This chain links TRBV7-2 with TRBJ1-3, with D perhaps TRBD1 (6 bases). Trimming cost V 0 bases and J 0 bases, with 6 bases left between them. Germline CDR1 reads SGHTA; CDR2 reads FQGNSA. There are 15 residues in the CDR3. CDR3: CASSLAGGSGNTIYF. The CDR3 coding sequence is TGTGCCAGCAGCTTAGCAGGGGGCTCTGGAAACACCATATATTTT. Filled out from reference TRBV7-2 and TRBJ1-3, the complete variable domain reads GAGVSQSPSNKVTEKGKDVELRCDPISGHTALYWYRQSLGQGLEFLIYFQGNSAPDKSGLPSDRFSAERTGGSVSTLTIQRTQQEDSAVYLCASSLAGGSGNTIYFGEGSWLTVV.

To note about this clone: The sample holds other DNA sequences that translate to the same CDR3. The chain combines TRBV6-5 with TRBJ2-2; D is possibly TRBD2 (5 bases). Per the germline V gene, CDR1 is MNHEY and CDR2 is SVGAGI. The V end was cut by 5 bases, the J end by 6 bases, with 7 bases between. The CDR3 has 12 amino acids. Here the CDR3 reads CASSRGSGELFF. DNA for the CDR3: TGTGCCAGCAGTCGAGGGTCCGGGGAGCTGTTTTTT.

The V call is TRBV5-8, the J call TRBJ2-2; D possibly corresponds to TRBD2 (5 bases). Trimming cost V 2 bases and J 4 bases, with 18 bases left between them. The CDR3 covers 17 residues. CDR1 and CDR2 from the germline V gene are SGHTS and YDEGEE. The CDR3 sequence is CASSFIGPGSITGELFF. The DNA of the CDR3 is TGTGCCAGCAGCTTTATTGGGCCGGGGTCGATCACCGGGGAGCTGTTTTTT. Full variable domain (remainder filled in from reference TRBV5-8 and TRBJ2-2): EAGVTQSPTHLIKTRGQQATLRCSPISGHTSVYWYQQALGLGLQFLLWYDEGEERNRGNFPPRFSGRQFPNYSSELNVNALELEDSALYLCASSFIGPGSITGELFFGEGSRLTVL.

The CDR3 sequence: CASSSGEGANFDEQFF. The CDR3 bases are TGTGCCAGCAGCTCCGGTGAGGGGGCTAATTTCGATGAGCAGTTCTTC. The chain is built from TRBV7-8 and TRBJ2-1; 7 bases agree with TRBD1. The trim removed 4 bases at V and 8 bases at J, leaving 14 bases unmatched. Germline V CDR1 and CDR2: SGHVS, FQNEAQ. The CDR3 covers 16 residues.

The chain links TRBV28 to TRBJ1-1, with TRBD1 as a possible D gene (6 bases). V lost 6 bases and J 5 bases, leaving 13 bases between the germline ends. This CDR3 has 13 residues. CDR1 is MDHEN, CDR2 SYDVKM, per germline. CDR3 nucleotides: TGTGCCAGCAGGGAGGGGGTTTCAACTGAAGCTTTCTTT. It specifies CASREGVSTEAFF.